A selection of T cell receptor beta chains follows, all from one sample in a study of identifying expanded T cells in peripheral blood. Sequenced by immunoSEQ multiplex PCR; TCRdb stores in-frame clones only, minus some. The table records about 52,000 clones, less than 85% of them present only once. The sequenced sample was blood. Every receptor here comes from a person aged 18 to 75 in good health. Each CDR3 is given with its conserved first and last residue. The D gene is left open where the match is weak. A row's size may be missing; if present it is once, few, many or a size class.

abundance | d_gene | j_gene | v_gene | CDR3nt | CDR3aa
NA | NA | TRBJ2-5 | TRBV27 | TGTGCCAGCACCTCGGGGCGGTTAAACAGGGAACAAGAGACCCAGTACTTC | CASTSGRLNREQETQYF
NA | NA | TRBJ2-2 | TRBV18 | TGTGCCAGCTCACCGCGGGACACCTCCCTCGGGGAGCTGTTTTTT | CASSPRDTSLGELFF
NA | TRBD2 | TRBJ2-7 | TRBV7-2 | TGTGCCAGCAGCTTAGCTTGGCCACTAGCGGGAGAAGAGCAGTACTTC | CASSLAWPLAGEEQYF
NA | TRBD1 | TRBJ2-7 | TRBV7-8 | TGTGCCAGCAGCTTCGACAGGGGCTACGAGCAGTACTTC | CASSFDRGYEQYF
NA | TRBD1 | TRBJ1-6 | TRBV6-1 | TGTGCCAGCAGTGAAATAGGTTTCCGAGACAGGGAGATACCCCTCCACTTT | CASSEIGFRDREIPLHF
NA | TRBD1 | TRBJ2-3 | TRBV9 | TGTGCCAGCAGCGTAGTAGGGGGCAGGGGAGATACGCAGTATTTT | CASSVVGGRGDTQYF
NA | NA | TRBJ2-7 | TRBV10-3 | TGTGCCATCAGGGGGACTGCCGAAGGGTACGAGCAGTACTTC | CAIRGTAEGYEQYF
NA | TRBD1 | TRBJ1-1 | TRBV6-5 | TGTGCCAGCAGTTACTCGAGGACAGGGGTAACTGAAGCTTTCTTT | CASSYSRTGVTEAFF
NA | NA | TRBJ1-2 | TRBV7-7 | TGTGCCAGCAGCTTTCCCTCCAACTATGGCTACACCTTC | CASSFPSNYGYTF
NA | NA | TRBJ1-5 | TRBV28 | TGTGCCAGCTGTGACTCTTATAGCAATCAGCCCCAGCATTTT | CASCDSYSNQPQHF
NA | NA | TRBJ1-4 | TRBV14 | TGTGCCAGCAGCCAACTGGGCAGTGGCAATGAAAAACTGTTTTTT | CASSQLGSGNEKLFF
NA | NA | TRBJ1-2 | TRBV25-1 | TGTGCCAGCAGTGAACCCAGGATTGGCGGCTACACCTTC | CASSEPRIGGYTF
NA | TRBD2 | TRBJ2-7 | TRBV11-2 | TGTGCCAGCAGCTTGACTAGCGACGAGCAGTACTTC | CASSLTSDEQYF
NA | NA | TRBJ2-7 | TRBV28 | TGTGCCAGCAGTTTAATTACTAGTCTCTCCTACGAGCAGTACTTC | CASSLITSLSYEQYF
NA | NA | TRBJ1-1 | TRBV25-1 | TGTGCCAGCAGTGATAACAGGGACACTGAAGCTTTCTTT | CASSDNRDTEAFF
once | NA | TRBJ1-1 | TRBV7-6 | TGTGCCAGCAGCGATGAACAGGGTACTGAAGCTTTCTTT | CASSDEQGTEAFF
NA | NA | TRBJ2-7 | TRBV18 | TGTGCCAGCTCACCAGTATCTTTAGGGAACCGCCACGAGCAGTACTTC | CASSPVSLGNRHEQYF
once | NA | TRBJ1-1 | TRBV18 | TGTGCCAGCTCACCACCGGGATCTAGGAACACTGAAGCTTTCTTT | CASSPPGSRNTEAFF
many | NA | TRBJ2-5 | TRBV9 | TGTGCCAGCAGCCGGTTTAAGGGGGAGGAGACCCAGTACTTC | CASSRFKGEETQYF
NA | NA | TRBJ1-2 | TRBV29-1 | TGCAGCGTTAGCGGACGAACTAACTATGGCTACACCTTC | CSVSGRTNYGYTF
NA | NA | TRBJ2-7 | TRBV29-1 | TGCAGCGTGGGACTGTCCTACGAGCAGTACTTC | CSVGLSYEQYF
NA | TRBD1 | TRBJ1-6 | TRBV6-1 | TGTGCCAGCAGGACAGGACAGGGGATAACACCCCTCCACTTT | CASRTGQGITPLHF
NA | TRBD2 | TRBJ2-2 | TRBV4-3 | TGCGCCAGCAGCCAAGGGTTGGTCCCGGGACTAGCGGGAGTGGCCGGGGAGCTGTTTTTT | CASSQGLVPGLAGVAGELFF
NA | NA | TRBJ2-5 | TRBV13 | TGTGCCAGCAGCTTAGGCCTTACTCCAGGCGAGACCCAGTACTTC | CASSLGLTPGETQYF
NA | TRBD1 | TRBJ1-1 | TRBV6-1 | TGTGCCAGCAGAAGAGATCAGGGGGTGAACACTGAAGCTTTCTTT | CASRRDQGVNTEAFF
few | NA | TRBJ1-2 | TRBV30 | TGTGCCTGGAGTCGTACAGGATCCCATGGCTACACCTTC | CAWSRTGSHGYTF
NA | NA | TRBJ1-1 | TRBV9 | TGTGCCAGCAGCGACCGGGGCGAAGCTTTCTTT | CASSDRGEAFF
NA | NA | TRBJ2-3 | TRBV14 | TGTGCCAGCAGCCCTGGCCAGGGACTCCCCCTCACAGATACGCAGTATTTT | CASSPGQGLPLTDTQYF
NA | NA | TRBJ2-5 | TRBV25-1 | TGTGCCAGCAGTGAATTTAGAGGGGCCCAAGAGACCCAGTACTTC | CASSEFRGAQETQYF
NA | NA | TRBJ1-1 | TRBV6-5 | TGTGCCAGCAGCTACCGGACGGGGAACACTGAAGCTTTCTTT | CASSYRTGNTEAFF
NA | NA | TRBJ2-1 | TRBV7-3 | TGTGCCAGCAGCTTAAATCTCGACGGGAATGAGCAGTTCTTC | CASSLNLDGNEQFF
NA | TRBD2 | TRBJ2-3 | TRBV4-3 | TGCGCCAGCAGCCAAGTTCTAGCGGGGGCCCTCACAGATACGCAGTATTTT | CASSQVLAGALTDTQYF
medium-sized | TRBD1 | TRBJ1-1 | TRBV9 | TGTGCCAGCAGTACCGGACAGGGGGCATTTGTAGCTTTCTTT | CASSTGQGAFVAFF
once | TRBD1 | TRBJ2-7 | TRBV7-6 | TGTGCCAGCAGCAACCGGGACAGGGGGCCCGAGCAGTACTTC | CASSNRDRGPEQYF